This T cell receptor (beta chain) is from a study of OX40 agonist ivuxolimab in advanced cancers. Some clones are missing from TCRdb's copy, which holds only in-frame ones; the method was immunoSEQ multiplex PCR. This table has tens of thousands of clones, around 77% appearing once. J lost 1 base, V lost 4 bases, and 2 bases had no gene match. The germline CDR1 and CDR2 sequences are MGHRA and YSYEKL. This CDR3 is built from 14 residues. This clone was seen a few times. What it recognizes is unknown. Study-wide results and limits: The investigators did not determine what antigen specificity the expanded peripheral T cells had.

This specimen was CD4+ or CD8+ T cells sorted from blood, taken in a trial of the OX40 agonist ivuxolimab. The receptor's source is an adult with an advanced solid tumor such as melanoma, head and neck, liver or kidney cancer. The V gene is TRBV4-1, the J gene TRBJ1-1; 8 bases fit TRBD1. CDR3 DNA sequence: TGCGCCAGCAGCCCGGGACAGGCGAACACTGAAGCTTTCTTT. It specifies CASSPGQANTEAFF.